These T cell receptor beta chains were read from a single sample in a study of STAT5B mutations in CD4+ large granular lymphocyte leukemia. Generated by immunoSEQ multiplex PCR, the TCRdb table keeps only in-frame clones and is missing some. The repertoire holds approximately 25,000 clones, with around two thirds as singletons. The sequencing input was CD4+ T cells from blood buffy coats. Every receptor here comes from a human donor in good health. Both conserved end residues are part of each CDR3. The order of the fields is V gene, clone size, J gene, D gene, CDR3 length, CDR3 protein, CDR3 DNA. The D gene is left open where the match is weak. Where a row states a size, it is once, few, many or the class of an expanded clone; other rows omit it.

TRBV5-1	few	TRBJ1-2	TRBD1	18	CASSSDPGQQFSYYGYTF	TGCGCCAGCAGCAGTGACCCGGGACAGCAGTTTTCTTACTATGGCTACACCTTC
TRBV7-9	-	TRBJ2-1	-	16	CASSLSLGGLYNEQFF	TGTGCCAGCAGCTTAAGTCTGGGAGGCCTCTACAATGAGCAGTTCTTC
TRBV28	-	TRBJ1-2	-	12	CASAEGEYGYTF	TGTGCCAGTGCCGAGGGAGAGTATGGCTACACCTTC
TRBV6-5	-	TRBJ2-5	-	10	CASGRETQYF	TGTGCCAGCGGAAGGGAGACCCAGTACTTC
TRBV7-2	-	TRBJ2-5	-	15	CASSSLATGQETQYF	TGTGCCAGCAGCTCGCTAGCAACGGGGCAAGAGACCCAGTACTTC
TRBV11-2	once	TRBJ2-5	TRBD2	17	CASSKGSGLAGGETQYF	TGTGCCAGCAGCAAAGGATCTGGACTAGCGGGGGGAGAGACCCAGTACTTC
TRBV5-1	-	TRBJ1-1	-	13	CASSLETGTEAFF	TGCGCCAGCAGCTTGGAGACAGGCACTGAAGCTTTCTTT
TRBV19	-	TRBJ2-7	TRBD2	16	CASSRGAAGGPYEQYF	TGTGCCAGTAGTAGAGGGGCTGCGGGAGGGCCCTACGAGCAGTACTTC
TRBV2	-	TRBJ1-5	-	15	CASRWDFYSNQPQHF	TGTGCCAGCAGGTGGGACTTTTATAGCAATCAGCCCCAGCATTTT
TRBV2	-	TRBJ2-2	-	13	CASSEEMAGELFF	TGTGCCAGCAGTGAGGAGATGGCCGGGGAGCTGTTTTTT
TRBV27	-	TRBJ2-5	TRBD2	13	CASTSGRLETQYF	TGTGCCAGCACTAGCGGGAGATTAGAGACCCAGTACTTC
TRBV11-3	-	TRBJ2-1	TRBD2	17	CASSPRYGRSGGAEQFF	TGTGCCAGCAGCCCACGCTATGGGCGTTCGGGGGGGGCTGAGCAGTTCTTC
TRBV19	-	TRBJ2-3	-	14	CASSNQISTDTQYF	TGTGCCAGTAGTAACCAGATTAGCACAGATACGCAGTATTTT
TRBV29-1	-	TRBJ1-3	-	17	CSVEDPKGPRSGNTIYF	TGCAGCGTTGAAGATCCCAAGGGTCCTCGCTCTGGAAACACCATATATTTT
TRBV6-6	once	TRBJ1-4	-	14	CASSYSGWDEKLFF	TGTGCCAGCAGTTACTCCGGCTGGGATGAAAAACTGTTTTTT
TRBV11-2	-	TRBJ1-3	-	15	CASSLSLLWETTIYF	TGTGCCAGCAGCTTATCCCTTTTGTGGGAAACCACCATATATTTT
TRBV19	once	TRBJ1-1	-	15	CASSLDKLMNTEAFF	TGTGCCAGTAGTTTGGACAAGCTCATGAACACTGAAGCTTTCTTT
TRBV7-6	-	TRBJ2-3	TRBD2	18	CASSLAGGTSGGFDTQYF	TGTGCCAGCAGCTTAGCTGGTGGGACTAGCGGGGGTTTTGATACGCAGTATTTT
TRBV27	few	TRBJ1-6	-	14	CASSLSSYNSPLHF	TGTGCCAGCAGTTTATCCTCCTATAATTCACCCCTCCACTTT
TRBV18	-	TRBJ1-5	-	13	CASSGSDNQPQHF	TGTGCCAGCTCCGGGTCCGACAATCAGCCCCAGCATTTT
TRBV2	-	TRBJ2-1	-	14	CASSFRLAANEQFF	TGTGCCAGCAGTTTCCGGCTAGCAGCGAATGAGCAGTTCTTC
TRBV5-6	-	TRBJ2-5	TRBD1	16	CASSYKTGAYGETQYF	TGTGCCAGCAGCTATAAGACAGGGGCGTACGGAGAGACCCAGTACTTC
TRBV2	few	TRBJ1-1	-	13	CASTRRWGTEAFF	TGTGCCAGCACCCGGAGGTGGGGCACTGAAGCTTTCTTT
TRBV15	-	TRBJ1-2	TRBD1	15	CATSRALGTAGGYTF	TGTGCCACCAGCAGAGCCCTTGGGACAGCCGGAGGCTACACCTTC
TRBV7-2	-	TRBJ2-3	TRBD2	16	CASSLVPSGGADTQYF	TGTGCCAGCAGCTTAGTCCCTAGCGGGGGGGCAGATACGCAGTATTTT
TRBV29-1	-	TRBJ2-6	TRBD1	16	CSVELGQGIGANVLTF	TGCAGCGTTGAGCTGGGACAGGGGATTGGGGCCAACGTCCTGACTTTC
TRBV29-1	once	TRBJ2-5	-	19	CSVEASRDPLKLYQETQYF	TGCAGCGTTGAAGCGTCCCGGGACCCCCTTAAGTTGTACCAAGAGACCCAGTACTTC
TRBV5-5	-	TRBJ2-3	-	15	CASSLNFVGGDTQYF	TGTGCCAGCAGCTTAAATTTCGTTGGGGGAGATACGCAGTATTTT
TRBV12-5	-	TRBJ1-1	TRBD1	15	CASGLDGQGWAEAFF	TGTGCTAGTGGTTTGGACGGACAGGGGTGGGCTGAAGCTTTCTTT
TRBV11-3	-	TRBJ2-5	-	13	CASSLRPRETQYF	TGTGCCAGCAGCTTAAGGCCAAGGGAGACCCAGTACTTC
TRBV27	-	TRBJ2-1	-	16	CASSPSGAHSSDEQFF	TGTGCCAGCAGTCCAAGTGGGGCCCACTCCTCGGATGAGCAGTTCTTC
TRBV7-9	-	TRBJ2-7	-	15	CASSLDGSVLDEQYF	TGTGCCAGCAGCTTAGACGGGAGCGTGTTGGACGAGCAGTACTTC
TRBV28	-	TRBJ1-1	-	13	CASSYSAVHEAFF	TGTGCCAGCAGTTACTCAGCGGTGCATGAAGCTTTCTTT
TRBV7-7	-	TRBJ2-5	TRBD1	13	CASSRDRDETQYF	TGTGCTAGCAGTCGGGACAGGGACGAGACCCAGTACTTC
TRBV18	-	TRBJ2-5	-	13	CASLSEAGETQYF	TGTGCCAGCTTATCAGAGGCAGGAGAGACCCAGTACTTC
TRBV7-2	-	TRBJ1-1	TRBD1	15	CASSLRQGARENAFF	TGTGCCAGCAGCTTACGACAGGGGGCGCGGGAGAACGCTTTCTTT
TRBV5-3	-	TRBJ2-2	-	16	CARSLLAGTNTGELFF	TGTGCCAGAAGCTTGTTAGCAGGGACGAACACCGGGGAGCTGTTTTTT
TRBV7-2	-	TRBJ1-4	-	14	CASSPDLSGGKLFF	TGTGCCAGCAGCCCGGACCTATCGGGGGGAAAACTGTTTTTT
TRBV5-6	-	TRBJ2-5	TRBD2	15	CASSLRSGSKETQYF	TGTGCCAGCAGCTTGCGAAGCGGGAGTAAAGAGACCCAGTACTTC
TRBV6-6	-	TRBJ1-5	TRBD1	16	CASSSHRQGRNQPQHF	TGTGCCAGCAGTTCACACCGACAGGGTCGCAATCAGCCCCAGCATTTT
TRBV7-9	-	TRBJ1-5	-	13	CASSFGYNQPQHF	TGTGCCAGCAGCTTCGGATACAATCAGCCCCAGCATTTT
TRBV30	few	TRBJ1-5	TRBD1	15	CAWSVVGTGGQPQHF	TGTGCCTGGAGTGTAGTTGGGACAGGGGGTCAGCCCCAGCATTTT
TRBV4-1	few	TRBJ2-6	-	21	CASSQVLLAGGSSSGANVLTF	TGCGCCAGCAGCCAAGTCCTCCTCGCTGGGGGATCGAGCTCTGGGGCCAACGTCCTGACTTTC
TRBV9	once	TRBJ2-1	TRBD2	14	CASSVTSGNNEQFF	TGTGCCAGCAGCGTTACTAGCGGGAACAATGAGCAGTTCTTC
TRBV30	medium-sized	TRBJ1-5	-	16	CAWSVRGPPGDQPQHF	TGTGCCTGGAGTGTACGGGGACCCCCGGGAGATCAGCCCCAGCATTTT
TRBV6-1	-	TRBJ1-2	-	14	CASSERTGVYGYTF	TGTGCCAGCAGTGAAAGAACGGGGGTCTATGGCTACACCTTC
TRBV7-8	-	TRBJ2-2	-	16	CASSLGRRLNTGELFF	TGTGCCAGCAGCTTAGGTAGACGATTAAACACCGGGGAGCTGTTTTTT
TRBV19	-	TRBJ1-2	-	15	CASSIGDTFFYGYTF	TGTGCCAGTAGTATTGGGGACACTTTTTTCTATGGCTACACCTTC
TRBV29-1	few	TRBJ1-2	-	12	CSVGTSNYGYTF	TGCAGCGTTGGGACATCCAACTATGGCTACACCTTC